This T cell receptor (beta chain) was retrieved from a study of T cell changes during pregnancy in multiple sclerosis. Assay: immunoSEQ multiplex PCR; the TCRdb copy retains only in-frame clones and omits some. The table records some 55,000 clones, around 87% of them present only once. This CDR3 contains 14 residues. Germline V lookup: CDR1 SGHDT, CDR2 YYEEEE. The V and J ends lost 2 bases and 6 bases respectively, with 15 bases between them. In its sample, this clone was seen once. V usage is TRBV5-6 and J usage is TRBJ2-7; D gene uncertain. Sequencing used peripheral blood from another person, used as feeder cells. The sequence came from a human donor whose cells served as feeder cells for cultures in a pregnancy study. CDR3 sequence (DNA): TGTGCCAGCAGCTTAGGGCAGGCGGTCGGCGAGCAGTACTTC. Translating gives CASSLGQAVGEQYF.